This T cell receptor (beta chain) emerged from a study of blood T cell repertoires in COVID-19. The overall study: Material from acute and convalescent COVID-19 was sourced from the United States, Italy and Spain. Sample material is recorded as cDNA or gDNA derived from T cells, B-cell-depleted T cells, or PBMCs.

This clone was observed a few times. V lost 7 bases and J lost 7, with 8 bases in between. The CDR3 length is 11 residues. CDR1 and CDR2 (germline): LGHNT, FRNRAP. Authors' methods: Amplification with reference gene primers provided the estimates of nucleated cell counts. TCRdb's copy holds only in-frame clones and misses some; the assay was immunoSEQ multiplex PCR. V and J calls and clone size are as listed in that table; D and trimming were resolved from the DNA. The repertoire has some 60,000 clones, 73% of them found once; the top ten carry roughly 18%. This chain connects TRBV12-5 to TRBJ2-1, with D perhaps TRBD2 (6 bases). The sequenced sample consisted of peripheral blood. The receptor was derived from a woman between 45 and 60 years old with active or convalescent COVID-19. DNA for the CDR3: TGTGCTAGTGTGGAGGGAAATGAGCAGTTCTTC. This sequence encodes CASVEGNEQFF.